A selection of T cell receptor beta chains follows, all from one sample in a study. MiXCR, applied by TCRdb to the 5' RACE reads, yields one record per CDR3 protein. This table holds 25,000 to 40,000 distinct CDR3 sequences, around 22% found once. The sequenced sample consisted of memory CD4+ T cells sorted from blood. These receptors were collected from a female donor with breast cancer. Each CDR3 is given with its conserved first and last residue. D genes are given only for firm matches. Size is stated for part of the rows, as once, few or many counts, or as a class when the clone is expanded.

TGTGCCATCAGTGAGTCTAGCGGGAGGTCCTACGAGCAGTACTTC	CAISESSGRSYEQYF	medium-sized	TRBV10-3	TRBJ2-7	TRBD2
TGTGCCAGCAGCTCGTTGGTACCGGGACTAGCGGAGGAAGAGACCCAGTACTTC	CASSSLVPGLAEEETQYF	many	TRBV6-5	TRBJ2-5	TRBD2
TGTGCCAGCAGTGGAAGGACAGGGTACGAGCAGTACTTC	CASSGRTGYEQYF	few	TRBV2	TRBJ2-7	TRBD1
TGCGCCAGCAGCCCCCACGAGGGTCGGGGAAATCAGCCCCAGCATTTT	CASSPHEGRGNQPQHF	-	TRBV4-1	TRBJ1-5	-
TGTGCCACCAGCGGGGACCGAAACACTGAAGCTTTCTTT	CATSGDRNTEAFF	-	TRBV15	TRBJ1-1	-
TGTGCCAGCAGCTTAATTGGGGGGGAAACGGAGACCCAGTACTTC	CASSLIGGETETQYF	-	TRBV7-2	TRBJ2-5	TRBD2
TGTGCCACCAGTGACCGCAACAGATCTTACACAGATACGCAGTATTTT	CATSDRNRSYTDTQYF	-	TRBV24-1	TRBJ2-3	-
TGTGCCAGCAGTATATCGTGGAGAAACTATGGCTACACCTTC	CASSISWRNYGYTF	few	TRBV27	TRBJ1-2	-
TGTGCCAGCAGTGGACCGCAGCGGGGGGCCTACGAGCAGTACTTC	CASSGPQRGAYEQYF	-	TRBV27	TRBJ2-7	TRBD2
TGTGCCAGCAGTCCCGGGACTAGCGGGTTCCCAATCTCCTACAATGAGCAGTTCTTC	CASSPGTSGFPISYNEQFF	few	TRBV28	TRBJ2-1	TRBD2
TGCAGTGCTAGTCTTCAACACACAGATACGCAGTATTTT	CSASLQHTDTQYF	many	TRBV20-1	TRBJ2-3	-
TGTGCCATCAGTGAACCGGGGGCCGGGACAGATACGCAGTATTTT	CAISEPGAGTDTQYF	many	TRBV10-3	TRBJ2-3	-
TGCGCCAGCAGTGCGTCAGGTCCCTACGAGCAGTACTTC	CASSASGPYEQYF	few	TRBV10-2	TRBJ2-7	-
TGTGCCAGCAGTTCCCGGGACAGGGGATTAGGCGAGCAGTACTTC	CASSSRDRGLGEQYF	few	TRBV27	TRBJ2-7	TRBD1
TGTGCCAGCACCATAGCGGGAGGCACAGATACGCAGTATTTT	CASTIAGGTDTQYF	-	TRBV28	TRBJ2-3	TRBD2